Listed below are T cell receptor beta chains from one sample, sequenced in a study of identical twins. TCRdb ran MiXCR on the 5' RACE reads and lists one entry per CDR3 protein. The table shows around 1.7 million distinct CDR3 sequences, with more than 30% occurring only once. The sample was cord blood. The receptor set was obtained from a newborn girl in good health. The CDR3 runs from the conserved cysteine through the conserved F or W. A D gene is named only where the DNA matches it firmly. Size is stated for part of the rows, as once, few or many counts, or as a class when the clone is expanded.

>TRBV5-1|NA|NA|14|TRBJ1-5
TGCGCCAGCAGCTTGGAGTCAGGGTCTCAGCCCCAGCATTTT
CASSLESGSQPQHF
>TRBV5-1|TRBD1|few|16|TRBJ2-3
TGCGCCAGCAGCTTGGGATCGGGACAGACCACAGATACGCAGTATTTT
CASSLGSGQTTDTQYF
>TRBV7-9|TRBD2|NA|15|TRBJ2-1
TGTGCCAGCAGCAGGACTAGCAGCTCCTACAATGAGCAGTTCTTC
CASSRTSSSYNEQFF
>TRBV5-5|NA|NA|15|TRBJ1-5
TGTGCCAGCAGCTTGAAACAGTTGAGCAATCAGCCCCAGCATTTT
CASSLKQLSNQPQHF
>TRBV12-3/TRBV12-4|NA|NA|14|TRBJ1-2
TGTGCCAGCAGTTTGGGTTTGCCCCCCTATGGCTACACCTTC
CASSLGLPPYGYTF
>TRBV13|TRBD2|few|16|TRBJ2-3
TGTGCCAGCAGCGGGAATAGCGGGAGATTGGCAGATACGCAGTATTTT
CASSGNSGRLADTQYF
>TRBV29-1|TRBD2|NA|15|TRBJ2-3
TGCAGCGTTGAACCTTCTAGCGGGAGGCCAGATACGCAGTATTTT
CSVEPSSGRPDTQYF
>TRBV20-1|NA|few|15|TRBJ2-4
TGCAGTGCTTCCATAGCGGAGCTAGCCAAAAACATTCAGTACTTC
CSASIAELAKNIQYF
>TRBV12-3/TRBV12-4|TRBD2|few|18|TRBJ2-4
TGTGCCAGCAGTTTATCGGGACTAGCGGGAGGAGTGGGGAACATTCAGTACTTC
CASSLSGLAGGVGNIQYF
>TRBV7-2|NA|NA|14|TRBJ1-2
TGTGCCAGCAGCTCGGATTGGGCGTCCTATGGCTACACCTTC
CASSSDWASYGYTF
>TRBV6-6|TRBD1|NA|11|TRBJ1-1
TGTGCCAGCATCGCAGGGGGGCCAGCTTTCTTT
CASIAGGPAFF
>TRBV4-1|TRBD1|NA|16|TRBJ2-1
TGCGCCAGCAGCTTACACGCAGGGGGCTCCTACAATGAGCAGTTCTTC
CASSLHAGGSYNEQFF
>TRBV5-1|TRBD1|few|16|TRBJ2-5
TGCGCCAGCAGCCTCTCGACAGGGAGTATCGGAGAGACCCAGTACTTC
CASSLSTGSIGETQYF
>TRBV7-9|TRBD1|few|15|TRBJ1-2
TGTGCCAGCAGCCCGCACGGACAGGGACCGGGAGGCTACACCTTC
CASSPHGQGPGGYTF
>TRBV4-2|NA|NA|14|TRBJ2-1
TGTGCCAGCAGCCAAGCGAGGGCTAGCAGTGAGCGGTTCTTC
CASSQARASSERFF
>TRBV6-6|NA|NA|16|TRBJ2-7
TGTGCCAGCAGTTCCCGGGGACTCGGGCGATACAATGAGCAGTACTTC
CASSSRGLGRYNEQYF
>TRBV11-3|TRBD2|NA|13|TRBJ2-5
TGTGCCAGCAGCTCTTTCCGGGGGGGAGAGCAGTACTTC
CASSSFRGGEQYF
>TRBV20-1|NA|NA|18|TRBJ1-5
TGCAGTGCTAGAGATTGGGGCAGGGCCGTCTATAGCAATCAGCCCCAGCATTTT
CSARDWGRAVYSNQPQHF
>TRBV3-1|TRBD2|many|16|TRBJ2-7
TGTGCCAGCAGCCCCTATAGCGGGGGGGATTTCTACGAGCAGTACTTC
CASSPYSGGDFYEQYF
>TRBV20-1|TRBD2|NA|17|TRBJ2-5
TGCAGTGCTAGTAGCGCTAGCGGGGGGGTGAGCTACAATGAGCAGTACTTC
CSASSASGGVSYNEQYF
>TRBV24-1|TRBD1|NA|13|TRBJ2-1
TGTGCCACGGTCGGGGACAGGGACAATGAGCAGTTCTTC
CATVGDRDNEQFF
>TRBV30|TRBD1|NA|17|TRBJ1-6
TGTGCCTGGATCTCTAGGGACAGGGGGTTGTATAATTCACCCCTCCACTTT
CAWISRDRGLYNSPLHF
>TRBV21-1|NA|few|13|TRBJ2-2
TGTGCCAGCCCCTGGACATCCTTCGGGGAGCTGTTTTTT
CASPWTSFGELFF
>TRBV30|TRBD1|once|14|TRBJ1-5
TGTGCCTGCGGGACAGGGGGCATTGGTCAGCCCCAGCATTTT
CACGTGGIGQPQHF
>TRBV27|NA|few|14|TRBJ1-5
TGTGCCAGCAGTTTTGGGATTGGGAATCAGCCCCAGCATTTT
CASSFGIGNQPQHF
>TRBV4-2|TRBD2|few|15|TRBJ2-1
TGTGCCAGCAGTCGGCTCCAGCGGGAGGACAATGAGCAGTTCTTC
CASSRLQREDNEQFF
>TRBV28|NA|few|14|TRBJ1-2
TGTGCCAGCAGATCCCCCGGGACGTCAACGGGCTACACCTTC
CASRSPGTSTGYTF
>TRBV29-1|TRBD1|NA|14|TRBJ2-7
TGCAGCGTTCTCCCCGGGACAGGGCCCTGCGAGCAGTACTTC
CSVLPGTGPCEQYF
>TRBV14|NA|once|14|TRBJ1-1
TGTGCCAGCAGCCAAGATCGAGGGGGTGCTGAAGCTTTCTTT
CASSQDRGGAEAFF
>TRBV5-1|NA|NA|15|TRBJ1-4
TGCGCCAGCAGCTTGGATGCGCTAACTAATGAAAAACTGTTTTTT
CASSLDALTNEKLFF
>TRBV27|NA|NA|13|TRBJ2-1
TGTGCCAGCAGCGGAGTAAGAGGCAATGAGCAGTTCTTC
CASSGVRGNEQFF
>TRBV12-3/TRBV12-4|NA|NA|16|TRBJ2-3
TGTGCCAGCAGTTTGCGGCAGCCTTATAGCACAGATACGCAGTATTTT
CASSLRQPYSTDTQYF